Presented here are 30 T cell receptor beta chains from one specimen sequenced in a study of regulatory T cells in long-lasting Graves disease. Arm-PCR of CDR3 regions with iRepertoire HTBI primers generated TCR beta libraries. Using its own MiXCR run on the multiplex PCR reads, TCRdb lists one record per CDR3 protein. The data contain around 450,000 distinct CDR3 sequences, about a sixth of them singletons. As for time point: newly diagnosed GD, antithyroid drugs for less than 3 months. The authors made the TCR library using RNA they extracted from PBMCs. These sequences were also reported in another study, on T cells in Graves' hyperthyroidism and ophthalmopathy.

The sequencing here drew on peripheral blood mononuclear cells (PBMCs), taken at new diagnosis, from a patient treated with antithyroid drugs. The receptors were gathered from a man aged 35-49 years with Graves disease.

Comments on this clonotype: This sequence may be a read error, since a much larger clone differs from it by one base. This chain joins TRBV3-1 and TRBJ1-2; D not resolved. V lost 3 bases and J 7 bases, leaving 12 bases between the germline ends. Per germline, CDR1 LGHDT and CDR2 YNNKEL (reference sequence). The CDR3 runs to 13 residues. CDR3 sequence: CASSQGTTGGYTF. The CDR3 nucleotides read TGTGCCAGCAGCCAGGGTACCACCGGTGGCTACACCTTC.

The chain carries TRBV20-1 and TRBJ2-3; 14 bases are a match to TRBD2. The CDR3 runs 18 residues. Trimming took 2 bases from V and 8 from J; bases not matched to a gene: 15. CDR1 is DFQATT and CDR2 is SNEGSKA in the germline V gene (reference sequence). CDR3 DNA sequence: TGCAGTGCTAGAAATCCTGGGACTAGCGGGGGACGAGGTGGTACGCAGTATTTT. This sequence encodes CSARNPGTSGGRGGTQYF.

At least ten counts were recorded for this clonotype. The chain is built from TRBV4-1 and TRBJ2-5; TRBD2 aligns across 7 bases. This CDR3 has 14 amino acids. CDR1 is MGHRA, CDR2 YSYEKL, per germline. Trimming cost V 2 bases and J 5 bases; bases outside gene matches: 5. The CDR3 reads CASSQREGLETQYF. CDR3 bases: TGCGCCAGCAGCCAAAGGGAGGGCCTGGAGACCCAGTACTTC.

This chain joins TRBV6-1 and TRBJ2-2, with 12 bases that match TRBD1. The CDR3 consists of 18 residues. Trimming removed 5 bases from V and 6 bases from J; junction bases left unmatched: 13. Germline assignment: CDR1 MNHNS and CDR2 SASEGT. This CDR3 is CASSRTTPGQGAPGELFF. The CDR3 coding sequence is TGTGCCAGCAGTCGTACCACTCCGGGACAGGGGGCGCCCGGGGAGCTGTTTTTT.

The CDR3 is CASSLGTGKDEQYF. CDR3 bases: TGTGCCAGCAGTTTAGGGACAGGGAAGGACGAGCAGTACTTC. V is TRBV28 and J is TRBJ2-7, with 9 nucleotides matching TRBD1. The CDR3 contains 14 residues. Germline V gene lookup returns CDR1 MDHEN and CDR2 SYDVKM. The trim removed 2 bases at V and 5 bases at J, leaving 4 bases unmatched.

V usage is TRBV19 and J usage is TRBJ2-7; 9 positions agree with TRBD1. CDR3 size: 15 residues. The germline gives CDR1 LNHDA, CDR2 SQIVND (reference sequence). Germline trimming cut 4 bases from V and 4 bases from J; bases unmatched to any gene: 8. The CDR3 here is CASSSRTGVRYEQYF. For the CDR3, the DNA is TGTGCCAGTAGTAGCCGGACAGGGGTAAGGTACGAGCAGTACTTC.

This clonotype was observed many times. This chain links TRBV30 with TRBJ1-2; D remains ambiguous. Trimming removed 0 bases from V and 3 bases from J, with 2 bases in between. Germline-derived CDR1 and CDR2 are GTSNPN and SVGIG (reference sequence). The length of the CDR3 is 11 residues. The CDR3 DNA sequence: TGTGCCTGGAGTGTAGACTATGGCTACACCTTC. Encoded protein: CAWSVDYGYTF.

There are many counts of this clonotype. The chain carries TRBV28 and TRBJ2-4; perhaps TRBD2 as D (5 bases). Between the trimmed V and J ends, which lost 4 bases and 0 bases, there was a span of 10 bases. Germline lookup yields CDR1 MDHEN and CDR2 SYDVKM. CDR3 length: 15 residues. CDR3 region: CASSSRDLAKNIQYF. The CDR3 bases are TGTGCCAGCAGTTCCCGGGATTTAGCCAAAAACATTCAGTACTTC. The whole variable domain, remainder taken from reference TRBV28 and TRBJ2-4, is DVKVTQSSRYLVKRTGEKVFLECVQDMDHENMFWYRQDPGLGLRLIYFSYDVKMKEKGDIPEGYSVSREKKERFSLILESASTNQTSMYLCASSSRDLAKNIQYFGAGTRLSVL.

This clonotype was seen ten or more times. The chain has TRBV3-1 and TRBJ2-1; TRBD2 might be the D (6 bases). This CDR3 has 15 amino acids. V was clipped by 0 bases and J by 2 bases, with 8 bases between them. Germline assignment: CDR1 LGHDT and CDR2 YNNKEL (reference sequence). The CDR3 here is CASSQDRLAYNEQFF. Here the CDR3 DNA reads TGTGCCAGCAGCCAAGACCGACTAGCCTACAATGAGCAGTTCTTC.

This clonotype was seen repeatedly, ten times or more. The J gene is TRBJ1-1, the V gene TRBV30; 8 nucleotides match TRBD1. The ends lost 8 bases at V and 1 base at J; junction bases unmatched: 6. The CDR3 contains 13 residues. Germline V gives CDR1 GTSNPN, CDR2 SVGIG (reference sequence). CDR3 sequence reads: CATETGANTEAFF. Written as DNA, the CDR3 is TGTGCCACAGAGACAGGGGCGAACACTGAAGCTTTCTTT.

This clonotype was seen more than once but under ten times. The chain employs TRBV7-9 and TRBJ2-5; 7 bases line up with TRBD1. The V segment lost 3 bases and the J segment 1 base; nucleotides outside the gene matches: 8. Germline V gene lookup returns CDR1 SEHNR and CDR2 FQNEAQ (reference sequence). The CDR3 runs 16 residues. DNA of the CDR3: TGTGCCAGCAGCTTCTCGGGACAGTACCTCCAAGAGACCCAGTACTTC. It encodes CASSFSGQYLQETQYF.

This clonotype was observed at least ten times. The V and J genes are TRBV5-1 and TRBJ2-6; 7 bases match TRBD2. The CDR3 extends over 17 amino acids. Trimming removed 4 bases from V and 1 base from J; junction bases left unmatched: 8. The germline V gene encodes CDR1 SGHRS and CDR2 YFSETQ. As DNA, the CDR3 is TGCGCCAGCAGCAATCTCGGACTAGGATCTGGGGCCAACGTCCTGACTTTC. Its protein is CASSNLGLGSGANVLTF.

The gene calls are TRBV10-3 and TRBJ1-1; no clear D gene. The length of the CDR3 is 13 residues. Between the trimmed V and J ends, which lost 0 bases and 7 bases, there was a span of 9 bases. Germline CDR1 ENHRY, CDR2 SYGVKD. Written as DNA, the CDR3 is TGTGCCATCAGTGAGTCTGACACGGTTGAAGCTTTCTTT. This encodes CAISESDTVEAFF.

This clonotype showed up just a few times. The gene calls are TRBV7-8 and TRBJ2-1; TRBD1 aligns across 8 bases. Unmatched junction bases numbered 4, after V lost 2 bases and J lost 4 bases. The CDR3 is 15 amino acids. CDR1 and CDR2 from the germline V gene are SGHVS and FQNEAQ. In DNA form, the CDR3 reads TGTGCCAGCAGCTTAATCGACAGGGGATACAATGAGCAGTTCTTC. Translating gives CASSLIDRGYNEQFF. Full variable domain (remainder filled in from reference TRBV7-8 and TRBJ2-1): GAGVSQSPRYKVAKRGQDVALRCDPISGHVSLFWYQQALGQGPEFLTYFQNEAQLDKSGLPSDRFFAERPEGSVSTLKIQRTQQEDSAVYLCASSLIDRGYNEQFFGPGTRLTVL.

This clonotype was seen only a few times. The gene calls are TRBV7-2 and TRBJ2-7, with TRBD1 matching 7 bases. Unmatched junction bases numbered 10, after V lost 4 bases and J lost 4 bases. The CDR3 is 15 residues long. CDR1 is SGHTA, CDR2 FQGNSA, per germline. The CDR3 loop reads CASSSHRGLLYEQYF. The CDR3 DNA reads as TGTGCCAGCAGCTCCCACAGGGGATTATTGTACGAGCAGTACTTC.

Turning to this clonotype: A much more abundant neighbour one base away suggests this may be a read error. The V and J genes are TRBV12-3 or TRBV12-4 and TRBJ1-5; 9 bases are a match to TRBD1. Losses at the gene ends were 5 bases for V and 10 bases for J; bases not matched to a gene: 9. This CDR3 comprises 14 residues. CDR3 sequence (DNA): TGTGCCAGCAGTGAACAGGGGGCCAACTTTCCCCAGCATTTT. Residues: CASSEQGANFPQHF.

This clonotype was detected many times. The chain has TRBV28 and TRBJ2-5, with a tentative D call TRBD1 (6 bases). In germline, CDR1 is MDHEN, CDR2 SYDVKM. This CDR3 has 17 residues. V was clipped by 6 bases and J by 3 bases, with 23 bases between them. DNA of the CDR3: TGTGCCAGCAGCGCTATACAAGCAACACAGGGAGAAGAGACCCAGTACTTC. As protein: CASSAIQATQGEETQYF.

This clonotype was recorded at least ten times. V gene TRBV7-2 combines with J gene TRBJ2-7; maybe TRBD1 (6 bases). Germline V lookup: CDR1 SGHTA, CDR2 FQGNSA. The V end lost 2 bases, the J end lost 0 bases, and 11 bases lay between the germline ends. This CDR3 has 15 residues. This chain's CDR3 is CASSLIGGSSYEQYF. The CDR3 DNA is TGTGCCAGCAGCTTAATAGGGGGTAGCTCCTACGAGCAGTACTTC.

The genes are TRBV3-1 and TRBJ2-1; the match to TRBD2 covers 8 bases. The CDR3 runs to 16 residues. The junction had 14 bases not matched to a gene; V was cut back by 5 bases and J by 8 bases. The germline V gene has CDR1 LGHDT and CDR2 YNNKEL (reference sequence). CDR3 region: CASSFIGGAGRDEQFF. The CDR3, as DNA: TGTGCCAGCAGCTTCATCGGGGGGGCCGGTAGGGATGAGCAGTTCTTC.

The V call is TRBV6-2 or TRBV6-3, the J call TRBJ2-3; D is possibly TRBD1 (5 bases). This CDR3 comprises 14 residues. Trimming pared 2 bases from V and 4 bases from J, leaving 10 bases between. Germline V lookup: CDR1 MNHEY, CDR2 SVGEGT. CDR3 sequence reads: CASSYIRAPDTQYF. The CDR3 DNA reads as TGTGCCAGCAGTTACATCAGGGCCCCAGATACGCAGTATTTT.

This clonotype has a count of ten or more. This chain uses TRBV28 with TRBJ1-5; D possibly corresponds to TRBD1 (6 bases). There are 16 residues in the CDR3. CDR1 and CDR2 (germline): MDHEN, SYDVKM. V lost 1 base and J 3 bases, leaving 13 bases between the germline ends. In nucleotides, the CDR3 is TGTGCCAGCAGTTTATCGGGCTGGGACAACAATCAGCCCCAGCATTTT. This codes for CASSLSGWDNNQPQHF.

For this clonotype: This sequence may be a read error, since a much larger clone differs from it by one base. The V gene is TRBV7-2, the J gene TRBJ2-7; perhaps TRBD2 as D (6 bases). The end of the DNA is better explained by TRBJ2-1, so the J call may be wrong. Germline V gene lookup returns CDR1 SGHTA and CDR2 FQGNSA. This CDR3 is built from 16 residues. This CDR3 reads CASSLGSGGANDEQFF. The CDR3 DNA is TGTGCCAGCAGCTTAGGAAGTGGCGGGGCTAACGATGAGCAGTTCTTC.

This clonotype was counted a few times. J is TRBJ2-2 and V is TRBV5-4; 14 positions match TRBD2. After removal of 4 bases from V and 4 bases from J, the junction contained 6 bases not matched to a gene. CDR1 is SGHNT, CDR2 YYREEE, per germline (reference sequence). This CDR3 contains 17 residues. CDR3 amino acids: CASSTGTSGRITGELFF. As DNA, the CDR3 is TGTGCCAGCAGCACGGGGACTAGCGGGAGAATCACCGGGGAGCTGTTTTTT.

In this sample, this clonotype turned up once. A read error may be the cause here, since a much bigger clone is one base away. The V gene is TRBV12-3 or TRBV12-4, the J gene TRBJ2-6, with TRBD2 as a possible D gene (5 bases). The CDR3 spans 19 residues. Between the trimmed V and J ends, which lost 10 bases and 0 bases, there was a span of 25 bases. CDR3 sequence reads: CATTNRRTGSFSGANVLTF. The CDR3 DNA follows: TGTGCCACTACAAACCGACGGACTGGTTCCTTCTCTGGGGCCAACGTCCTGACTTTC.

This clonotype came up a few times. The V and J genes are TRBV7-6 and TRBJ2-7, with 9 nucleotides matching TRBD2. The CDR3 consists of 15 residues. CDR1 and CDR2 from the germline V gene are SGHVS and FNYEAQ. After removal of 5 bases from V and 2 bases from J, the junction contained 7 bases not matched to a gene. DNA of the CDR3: TGTGCCAGCAGCCAACAGGCTAGCGGGGCCTACGAGCAGTACTTC. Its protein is CASSQQASGAYEQYF.

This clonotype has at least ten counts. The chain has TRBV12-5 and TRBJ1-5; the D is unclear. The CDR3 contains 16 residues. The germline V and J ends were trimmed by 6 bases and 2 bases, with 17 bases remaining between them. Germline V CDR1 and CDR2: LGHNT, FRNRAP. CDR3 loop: CASGLDRGRGNQPQHF. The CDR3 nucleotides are TGTGCTAGTGGGTTAGATCGGGGTCGAGGCAATCAGCCCCAGCATTTT.

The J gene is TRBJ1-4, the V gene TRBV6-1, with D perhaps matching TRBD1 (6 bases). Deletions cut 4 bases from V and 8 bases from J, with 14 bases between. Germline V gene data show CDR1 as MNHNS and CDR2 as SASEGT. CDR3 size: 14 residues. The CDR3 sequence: CASSGLGAGEKLFF. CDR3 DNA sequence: TGTGCCAGCAGTGGGTTGGGGGCTGGCGAAAAACTGTTTTTT.

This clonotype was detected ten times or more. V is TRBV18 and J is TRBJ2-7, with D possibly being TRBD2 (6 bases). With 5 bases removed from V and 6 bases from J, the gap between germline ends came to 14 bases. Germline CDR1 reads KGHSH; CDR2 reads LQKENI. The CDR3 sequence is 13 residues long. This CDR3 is CASSVGLGGEQYF. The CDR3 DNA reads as TGTGCCAGCTCAGTCGGATTGGGGGGCGAGCAGTACTTC.

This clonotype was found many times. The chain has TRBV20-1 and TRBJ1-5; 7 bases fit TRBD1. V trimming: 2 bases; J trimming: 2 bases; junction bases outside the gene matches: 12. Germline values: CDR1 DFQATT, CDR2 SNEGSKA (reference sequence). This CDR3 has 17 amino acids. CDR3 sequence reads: CSARPDRQGVGNQPQHF. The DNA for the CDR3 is TGCAGTGCTAGACCCGACAGACAGGGCGTCGGCAATCAGCCCCAGCATTTT.

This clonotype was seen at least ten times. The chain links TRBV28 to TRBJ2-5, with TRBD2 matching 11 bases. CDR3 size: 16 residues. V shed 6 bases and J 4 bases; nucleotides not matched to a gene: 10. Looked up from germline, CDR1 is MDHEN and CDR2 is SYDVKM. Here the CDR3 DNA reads TGTGCCAGCAGAACTACTAGCGGGAGCGGCCGAGAGACCCAGTACTTC. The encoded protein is CASRTTSGSGRETQYF. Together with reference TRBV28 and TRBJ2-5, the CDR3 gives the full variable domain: DVKVTQSSRYLVKRTGEKVFLECVQDMDHENMFWYRQDPGLGLRLIYFSYDVKMKEKGDIPEGYSVSREKKERFSLILESASTNQTSMYLCASRTTSGSGRETQYFGPGTRLLVL.